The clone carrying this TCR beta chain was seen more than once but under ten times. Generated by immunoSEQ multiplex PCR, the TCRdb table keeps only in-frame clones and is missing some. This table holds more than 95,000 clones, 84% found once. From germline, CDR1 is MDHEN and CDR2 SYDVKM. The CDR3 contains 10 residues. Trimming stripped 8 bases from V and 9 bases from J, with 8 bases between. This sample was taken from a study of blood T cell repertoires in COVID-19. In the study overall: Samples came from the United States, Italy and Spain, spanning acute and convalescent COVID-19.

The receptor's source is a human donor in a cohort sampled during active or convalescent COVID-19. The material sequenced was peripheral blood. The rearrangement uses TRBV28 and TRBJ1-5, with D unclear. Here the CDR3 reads CASSRGPQHF. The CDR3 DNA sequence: TGTGCCAGCTCCCGGGGGCCCCAGCATTTT.